This T cell receptor beta chain was recorded in a study of identical twins. Study-level findings and limits: Sharing of beta out-of-frame sequences by twins showed a weaker excess. Beta clonotypes that were abundant in cord blood contained fewer insertions, a pattern absent from memory repertoires. Models came in too low on out-of-frame TCR alpha sharing in monozygotic twins.

CDR3 size: 14 residues. In germline, CDR1 is MNHEY, CDR2 SMNVEV (reference sequence). Trimming at V came to 6 bases and at J to 3 bases, leaving 7 bases not matched to a gene. This clonotype has only a few counts. Its antigen remains unidentified. cDNA carried unique molecular identifiers, and a universal primer site was added by template switching. TCRdb analysed the 5' RACE reads with MiXCR anew, one entry per CDR3 protein. In the table there are hundreds of thousands of distinct CDR3 sequences, 9% to 15% of which are singletons. The same data also went into a second study, on yellow fever vaccine responses in identical twins.

The sample comprised PBMCs. The clonotype originates from a woman between 18 and 29 years old in good health. The genes are TRBV27 and TRBJ2-7; 8 bases match TRBD2. The CDR3 DNA reads as TGTGCCAGCAGGGATAGCGGGACTAACTACGAGCAGTACTTC. It codes for CASRDSGTNYEQYF.